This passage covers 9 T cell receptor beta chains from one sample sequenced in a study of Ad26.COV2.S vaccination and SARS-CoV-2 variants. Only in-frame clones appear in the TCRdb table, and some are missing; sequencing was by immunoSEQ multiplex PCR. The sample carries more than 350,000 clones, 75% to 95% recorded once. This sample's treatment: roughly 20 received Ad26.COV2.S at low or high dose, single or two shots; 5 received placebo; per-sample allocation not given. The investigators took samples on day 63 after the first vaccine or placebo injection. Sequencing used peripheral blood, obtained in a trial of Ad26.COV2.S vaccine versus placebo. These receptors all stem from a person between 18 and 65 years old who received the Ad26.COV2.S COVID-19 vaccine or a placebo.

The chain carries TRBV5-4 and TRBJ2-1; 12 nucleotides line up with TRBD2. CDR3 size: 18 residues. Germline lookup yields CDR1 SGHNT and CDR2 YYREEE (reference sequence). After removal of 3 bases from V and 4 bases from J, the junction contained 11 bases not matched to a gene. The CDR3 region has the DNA TGTGCCAGCAGCTCGTGGACTAGCGGGACCCGCCTGTACAATGAGCAGTTCTTC. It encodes CASSSWTSGTRLYNEQFF.

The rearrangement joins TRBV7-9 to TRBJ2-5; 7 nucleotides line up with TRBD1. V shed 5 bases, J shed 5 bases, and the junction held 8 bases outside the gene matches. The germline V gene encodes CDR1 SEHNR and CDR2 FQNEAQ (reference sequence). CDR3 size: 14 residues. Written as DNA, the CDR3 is TGTGCCAGCAGCCCCGGGACAGTTCACGAGACCCAGTACTTC. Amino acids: CASSPGTVHETQYF.

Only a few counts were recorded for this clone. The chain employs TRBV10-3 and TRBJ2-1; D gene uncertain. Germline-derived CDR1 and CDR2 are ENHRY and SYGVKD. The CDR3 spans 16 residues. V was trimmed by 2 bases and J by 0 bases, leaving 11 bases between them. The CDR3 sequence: CAISERARPSYNEQFF. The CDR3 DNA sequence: TGTGCCATCAGTGAGCGGGCGAGGCCCTCCTACAATGAGCAGTTCTTC.

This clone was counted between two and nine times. The CDR3 nucleotides read TGTGCCAGCAGCCCTCGGATAGGTAGCCTAGCGGGCTATGAGCAGTTCTTC. It is translated as CASSPRIGSLAGYEQFF. The V call is TRBV7-9, the J call TRBJ2-1, with 8 nucleotides matching TRBD2. Unmatched junction bases numbered 17, after V lost 5 bases and J lost 8 bases. The V gene's germline CDR1 is SEHNR and CDR2 FQNEAQ (reference sequence). The CDR3 is 17 amino acids.

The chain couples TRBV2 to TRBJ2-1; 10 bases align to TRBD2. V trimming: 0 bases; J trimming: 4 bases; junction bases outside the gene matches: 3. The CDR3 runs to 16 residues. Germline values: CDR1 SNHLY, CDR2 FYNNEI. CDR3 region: CASSEAPGLAYNEQFF. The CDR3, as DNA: TGTGCCAGCAGTGAAGCGCCGGGACTAGCGTACAATGAGCAGTTCTTC.

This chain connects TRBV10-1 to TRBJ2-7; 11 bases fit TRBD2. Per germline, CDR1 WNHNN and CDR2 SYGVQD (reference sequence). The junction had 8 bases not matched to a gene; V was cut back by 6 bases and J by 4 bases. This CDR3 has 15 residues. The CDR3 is CASSGTSGVGYEQYF. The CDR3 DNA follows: TGCGCCAGCAGCGGGACTAGCGGAGTCGGATACGAGCAGTACTTC.

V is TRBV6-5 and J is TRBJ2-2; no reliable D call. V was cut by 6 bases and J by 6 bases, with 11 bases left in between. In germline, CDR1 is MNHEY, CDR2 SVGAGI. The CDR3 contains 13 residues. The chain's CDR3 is CASSIGRAGELFF. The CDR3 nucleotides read TGTGCCAGCAGCATCGGTCGGGCCGGGGAGCTGTTTTTT.

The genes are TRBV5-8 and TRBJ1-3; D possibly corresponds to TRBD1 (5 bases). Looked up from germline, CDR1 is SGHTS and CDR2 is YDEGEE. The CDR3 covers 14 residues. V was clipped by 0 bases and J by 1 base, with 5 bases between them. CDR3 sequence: CASSLGQSGNTIYF. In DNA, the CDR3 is TGTGCCAGCAGCTTGGGACAGTCTGGAAACACCATATATTTT.

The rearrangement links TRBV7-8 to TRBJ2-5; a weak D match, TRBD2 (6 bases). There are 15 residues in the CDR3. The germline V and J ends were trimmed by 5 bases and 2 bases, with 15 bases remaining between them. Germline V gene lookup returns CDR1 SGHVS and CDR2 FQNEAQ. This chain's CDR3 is CASSLSHGTQETQYF. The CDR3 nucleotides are TGTGCCAGCAGCCTCTCCCACGGGACTCAAGAGACCCAGTACTTC.